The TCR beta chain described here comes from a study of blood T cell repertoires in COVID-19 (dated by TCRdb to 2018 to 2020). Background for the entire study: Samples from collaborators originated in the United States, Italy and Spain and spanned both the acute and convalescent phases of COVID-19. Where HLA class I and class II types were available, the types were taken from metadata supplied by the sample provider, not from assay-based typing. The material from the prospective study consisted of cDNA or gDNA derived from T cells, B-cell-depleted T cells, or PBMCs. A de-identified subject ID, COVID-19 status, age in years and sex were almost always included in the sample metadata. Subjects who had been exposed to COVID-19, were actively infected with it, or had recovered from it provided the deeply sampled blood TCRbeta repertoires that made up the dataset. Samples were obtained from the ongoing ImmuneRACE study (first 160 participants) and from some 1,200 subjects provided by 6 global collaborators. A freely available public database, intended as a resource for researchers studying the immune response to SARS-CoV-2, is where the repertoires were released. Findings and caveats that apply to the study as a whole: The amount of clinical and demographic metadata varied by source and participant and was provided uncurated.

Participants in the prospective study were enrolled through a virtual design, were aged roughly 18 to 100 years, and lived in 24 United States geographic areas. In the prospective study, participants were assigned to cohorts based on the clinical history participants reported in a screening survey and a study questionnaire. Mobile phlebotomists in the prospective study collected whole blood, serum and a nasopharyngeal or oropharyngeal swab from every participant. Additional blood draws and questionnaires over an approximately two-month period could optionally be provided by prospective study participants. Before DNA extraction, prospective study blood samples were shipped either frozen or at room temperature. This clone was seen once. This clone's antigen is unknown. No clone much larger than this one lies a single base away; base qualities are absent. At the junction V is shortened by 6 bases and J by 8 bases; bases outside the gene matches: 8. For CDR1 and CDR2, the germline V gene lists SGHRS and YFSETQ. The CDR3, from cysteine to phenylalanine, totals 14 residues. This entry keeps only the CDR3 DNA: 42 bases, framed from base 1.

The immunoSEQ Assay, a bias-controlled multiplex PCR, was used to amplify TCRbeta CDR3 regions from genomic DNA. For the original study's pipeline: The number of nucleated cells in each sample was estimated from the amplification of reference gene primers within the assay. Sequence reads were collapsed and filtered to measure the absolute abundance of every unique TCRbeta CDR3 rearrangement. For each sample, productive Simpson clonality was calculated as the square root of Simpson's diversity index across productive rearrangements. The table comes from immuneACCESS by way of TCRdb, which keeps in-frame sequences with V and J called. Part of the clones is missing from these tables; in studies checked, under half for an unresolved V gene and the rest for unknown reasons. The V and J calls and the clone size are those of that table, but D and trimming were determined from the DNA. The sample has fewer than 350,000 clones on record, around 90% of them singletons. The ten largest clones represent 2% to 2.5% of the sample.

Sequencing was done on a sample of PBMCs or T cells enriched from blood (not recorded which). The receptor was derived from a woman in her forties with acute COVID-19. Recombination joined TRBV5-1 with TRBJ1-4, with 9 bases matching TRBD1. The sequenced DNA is TGCGCCAGCAACCCGACAGGGGGAAGAGAAAAACTGTTTTTT. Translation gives CASNPTGGREKLFF.